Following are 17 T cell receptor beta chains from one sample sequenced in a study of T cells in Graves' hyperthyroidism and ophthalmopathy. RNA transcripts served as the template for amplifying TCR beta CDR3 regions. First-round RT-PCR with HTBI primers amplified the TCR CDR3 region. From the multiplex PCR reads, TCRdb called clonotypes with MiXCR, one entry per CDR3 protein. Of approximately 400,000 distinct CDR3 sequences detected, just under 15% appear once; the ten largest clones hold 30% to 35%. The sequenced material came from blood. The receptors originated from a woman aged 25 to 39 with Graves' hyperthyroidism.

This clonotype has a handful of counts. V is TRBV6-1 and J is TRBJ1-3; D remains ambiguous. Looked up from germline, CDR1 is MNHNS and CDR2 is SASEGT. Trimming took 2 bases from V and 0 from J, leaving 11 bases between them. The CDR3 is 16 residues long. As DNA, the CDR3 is TGTGCCAGCAGTGAACCGAGCAGCTTCTCTGGAAACACCATATATTTT. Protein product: CASSEPSSFSGNTIYF.

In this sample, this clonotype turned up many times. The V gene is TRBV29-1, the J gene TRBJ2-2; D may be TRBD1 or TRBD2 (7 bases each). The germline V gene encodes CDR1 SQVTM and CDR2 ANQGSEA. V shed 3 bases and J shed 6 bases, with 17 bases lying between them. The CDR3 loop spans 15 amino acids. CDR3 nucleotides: TGCAGCGTTGACCTAGGCAGGGGGGGCTCCGGGGAGCTGTTTTTT. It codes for CSVDLGRGGSGELFF.

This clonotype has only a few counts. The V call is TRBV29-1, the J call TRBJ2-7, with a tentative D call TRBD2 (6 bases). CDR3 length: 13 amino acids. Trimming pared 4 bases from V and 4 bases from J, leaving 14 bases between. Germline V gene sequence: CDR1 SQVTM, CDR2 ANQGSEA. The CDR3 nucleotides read TGCAGCGTTGCCCCCGGGAGTATATACGAGCAGTACTTC. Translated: CSVAPGSIYEQYF.

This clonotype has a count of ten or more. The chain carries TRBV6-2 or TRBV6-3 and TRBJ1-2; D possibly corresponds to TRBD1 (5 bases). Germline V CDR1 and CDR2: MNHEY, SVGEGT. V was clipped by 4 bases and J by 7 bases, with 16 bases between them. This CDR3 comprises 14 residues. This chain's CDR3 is CASSSTRSGPGYTF. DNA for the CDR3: TGTGCCAGCAGTTCCACGCGTTCGGGGCCTGGCTACACCTTC.

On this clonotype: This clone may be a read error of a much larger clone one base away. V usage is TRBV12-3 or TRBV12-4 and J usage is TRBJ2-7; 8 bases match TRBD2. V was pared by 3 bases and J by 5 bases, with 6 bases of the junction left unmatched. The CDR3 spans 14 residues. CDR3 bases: TGTGCCAGCAGTTTGTGGCGGGGGGCGGACGAGCAGTACTTC. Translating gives CASSLWRGADEQYF.

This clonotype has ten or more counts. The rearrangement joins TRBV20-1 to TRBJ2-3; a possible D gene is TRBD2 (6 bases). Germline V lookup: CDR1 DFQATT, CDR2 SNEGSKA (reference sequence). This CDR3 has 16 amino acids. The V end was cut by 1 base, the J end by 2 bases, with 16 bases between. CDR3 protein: CSARVVGRTLTDTQYF. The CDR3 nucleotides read TGCAGTGCTAGAGTGGTCGGGAGAACTCTCACAGATACGCAGTATTTT.

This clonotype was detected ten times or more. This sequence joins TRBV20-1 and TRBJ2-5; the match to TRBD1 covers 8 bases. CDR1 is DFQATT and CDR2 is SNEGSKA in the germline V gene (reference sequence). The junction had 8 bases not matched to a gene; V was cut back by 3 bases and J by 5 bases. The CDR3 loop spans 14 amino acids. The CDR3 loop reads CSARDRVEMETQYF. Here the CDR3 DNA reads TGCAGTGCTAGGGACAGGGTCGAAATGGAGACCCAGTACTTC.

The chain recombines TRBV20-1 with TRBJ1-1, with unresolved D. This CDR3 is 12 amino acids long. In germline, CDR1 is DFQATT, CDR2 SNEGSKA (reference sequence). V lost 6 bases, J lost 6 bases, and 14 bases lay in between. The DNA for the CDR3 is TGCAGTGCCGAGAAAAAATACTCTGAAGCTTTCTTT. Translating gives CSAEKKYSEAFF.

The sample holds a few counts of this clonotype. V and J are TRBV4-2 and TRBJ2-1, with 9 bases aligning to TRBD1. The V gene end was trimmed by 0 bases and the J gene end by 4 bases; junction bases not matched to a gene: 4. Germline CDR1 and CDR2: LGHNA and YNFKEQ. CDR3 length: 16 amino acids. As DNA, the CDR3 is TGTGCCAGCAGCCAAGAATGGGGGACAGGGTACAATGAGCAGTTCTTC. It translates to CASSQEWGTGYNEQFF.

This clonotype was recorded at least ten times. The CDR3 here is CASSQGPGQGYSYEQYF. The CDR3 DNA is TGTGCCAGCAGCCAAGGTCCGGGACAGGGATACTCCTACGAGCAGTACTTC. The chain carries TRBV3-1 and TRBJ2-7, with 9 bases identical to TRBD1. V dropped 1 base and J dropped 0; count of bases not matched to a gene: 7. This CDR3 spans 17 amino acids. Looked up from germline, CDR1 is LGHDT and CDR2 is YNNKEL (reference sequence).

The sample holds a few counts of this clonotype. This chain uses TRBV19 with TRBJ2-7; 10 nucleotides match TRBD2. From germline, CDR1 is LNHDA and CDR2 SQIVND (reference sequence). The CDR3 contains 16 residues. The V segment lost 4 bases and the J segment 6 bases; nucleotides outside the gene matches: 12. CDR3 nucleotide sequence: TGTGCCAGTAGTACCTCGCGGGCAAGACTAGCGGGCGAGCAGTACTTC. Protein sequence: CASSTSRARLAGEQYF.

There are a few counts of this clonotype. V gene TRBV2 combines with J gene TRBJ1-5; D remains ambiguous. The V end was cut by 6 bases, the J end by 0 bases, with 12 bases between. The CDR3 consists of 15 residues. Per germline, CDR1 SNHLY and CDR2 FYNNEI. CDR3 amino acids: CASRERESSNQPQHF. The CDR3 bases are TGTGCCAGCAGAGAAAGGGAGAGTAGCAATCAGCCCCAGCATTTT.

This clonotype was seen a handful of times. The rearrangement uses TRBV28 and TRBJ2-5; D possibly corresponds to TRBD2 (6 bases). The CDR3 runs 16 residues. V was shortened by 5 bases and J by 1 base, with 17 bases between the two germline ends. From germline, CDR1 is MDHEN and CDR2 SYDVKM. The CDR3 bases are TGTGCCAGCAGTCCCCGAGGGCGGGGTGCCCAAGAGACCCAGTACTTC. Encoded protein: CASSPRGRGAQETQYF.

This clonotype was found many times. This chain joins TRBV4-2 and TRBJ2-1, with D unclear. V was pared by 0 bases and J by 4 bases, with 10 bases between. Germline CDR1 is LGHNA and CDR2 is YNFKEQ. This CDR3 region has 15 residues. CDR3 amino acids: CASSQDLTVYNEQFF. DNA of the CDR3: TGTGCCAGCAGCCAAGATCTCACGGTTTACAATGAGCAGTTCTTC.

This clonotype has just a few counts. In nucleotides, the CDR3 is TGTGCCTGGAGTGTCCCGGGACGGAGAAATGAAAAACTGTTTTTT. This gives the protein CAWSVPGRRNEKLFF. V is TRBV30 and J is TRBJ1-4; TRBD1 is a possible D gene (5 bases). This CDR3 has 15 residues. Germline V gene lookup returns CDR1 GTSNPN and CDR2 SVGIG (reference sequence). The germline V and J ends were trimmed by 0 bases and 5 bases, with 13 bases remaining between them.

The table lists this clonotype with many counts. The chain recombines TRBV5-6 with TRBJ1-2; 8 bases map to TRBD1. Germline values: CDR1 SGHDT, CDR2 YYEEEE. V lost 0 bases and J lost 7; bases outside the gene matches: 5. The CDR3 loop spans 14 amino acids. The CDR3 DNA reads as TGTGCCAGCAGCTTGGCTTCAGGGGGCCGTGGCTACACCTTC. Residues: CASSLASGGRGYTF. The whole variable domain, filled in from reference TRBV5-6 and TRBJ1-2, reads DAGVTQSPTHLIKTRGQQVTLRCSPKSGHDTVSWYQQALGQGPQFIFQYYEEEERQRGNFPDRFSGHQFPNYSSELNVNALLLGDSALYLCASSLASGGRGYTFGSGTRLTVV.

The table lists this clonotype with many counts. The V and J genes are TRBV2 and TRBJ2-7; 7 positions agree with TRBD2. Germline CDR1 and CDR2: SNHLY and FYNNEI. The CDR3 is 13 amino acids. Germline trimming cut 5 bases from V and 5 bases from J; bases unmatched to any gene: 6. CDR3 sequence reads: CASSLRLAHEQYF. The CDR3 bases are TGTGCCAGCAGTCTCCGACTAGCCCACGAGCAGTACTTC.